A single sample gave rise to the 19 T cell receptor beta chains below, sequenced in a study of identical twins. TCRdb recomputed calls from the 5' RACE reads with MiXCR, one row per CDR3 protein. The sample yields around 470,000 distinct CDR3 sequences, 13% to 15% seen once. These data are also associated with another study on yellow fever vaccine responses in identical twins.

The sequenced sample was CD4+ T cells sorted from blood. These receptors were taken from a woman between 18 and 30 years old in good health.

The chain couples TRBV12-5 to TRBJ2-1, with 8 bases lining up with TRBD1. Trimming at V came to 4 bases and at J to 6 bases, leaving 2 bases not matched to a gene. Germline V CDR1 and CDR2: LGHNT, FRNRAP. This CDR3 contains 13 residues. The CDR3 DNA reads TGTGCTAGTGGTTCTGACAGGGGCAATGAGCAGTTCTTC. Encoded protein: CASGSDRGNEQFF. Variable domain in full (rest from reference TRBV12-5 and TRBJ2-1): DARVTQTPRHKVTEMGQEVTMRCQPILGHNTVFWYRQTMMQGLELLAYFRNRAPLDDSGMPKDRFSAEMPDATLATLKIQPSEPRDSAVYFCASGSDRGNEQFFGPGTRLTVL.

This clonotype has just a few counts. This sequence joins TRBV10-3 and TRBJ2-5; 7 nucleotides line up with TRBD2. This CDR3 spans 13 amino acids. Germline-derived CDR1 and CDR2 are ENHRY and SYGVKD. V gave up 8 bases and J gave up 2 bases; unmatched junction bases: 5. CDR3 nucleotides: TGTGCCATCGGAGTTAGCGGGCAAGAGACCCAGTACTTC. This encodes CAIGVSGQETQYF.

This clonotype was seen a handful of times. CDR3 in amino acids: CASSLRFGYEQYF. DNA for the CDR3: TGTGCCAGCAGTCTGAGGTTCGGCTACGAGCAGTACTTC. The gene calls are TRBV6-1 and TRBJ2-7; D remains unclear. This CDR3 spans 13 amino acids. Trimming took 5 bases from V and 3 from J, leaving 11 bases between them. In germline, CDR1 is MNHNS, CDR2 SASEGT.

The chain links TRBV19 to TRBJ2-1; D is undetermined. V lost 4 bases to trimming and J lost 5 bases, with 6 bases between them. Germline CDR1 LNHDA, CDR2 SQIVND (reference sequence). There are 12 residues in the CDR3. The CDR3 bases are TGTGCCAGTAGTACCAAAGACAATGAGCAGTTCTTC. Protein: CASSTKDNEQFF.

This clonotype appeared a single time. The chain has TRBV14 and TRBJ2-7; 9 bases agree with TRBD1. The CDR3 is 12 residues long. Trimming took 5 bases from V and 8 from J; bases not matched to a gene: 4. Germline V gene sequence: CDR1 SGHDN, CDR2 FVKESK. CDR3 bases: TGTGCCAGCAGCGCGGGGACAGGGAAGCAGTACTTC. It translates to CASSAGTGKQYF.

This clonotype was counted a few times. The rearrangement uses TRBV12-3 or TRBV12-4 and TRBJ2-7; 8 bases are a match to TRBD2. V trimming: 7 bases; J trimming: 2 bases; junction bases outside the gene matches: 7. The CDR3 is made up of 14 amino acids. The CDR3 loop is CASTGTRRPYEQYF. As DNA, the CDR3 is TGTGCCAGCACCGGGACTAGACGCCCCTACGAGCAGTACTTC.

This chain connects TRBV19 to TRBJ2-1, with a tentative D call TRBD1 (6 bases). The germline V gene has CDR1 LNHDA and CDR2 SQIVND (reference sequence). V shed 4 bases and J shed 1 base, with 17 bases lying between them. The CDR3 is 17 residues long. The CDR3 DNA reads TGTGCCAGTAGTACATCCTCAGGGGTTTGGTCCTACAATGAGCAGTTCTTC. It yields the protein CASSTSSGVWSYNEQFF.

The CDR3 reads CASSLGVGMNTEAFF. For the CDR3, the DNA is TGCGCCAGCAGCTTGGGCGTGGGGATGAACACTGAAGCTTTCTTT. This chain joins TRBV5-1 and TRBJ1-1; D gene uncertain. Germline V gene sequence: CDR1 SGHRS, CDR2 YFSETQ. Trimming took 0 bases from V and 0 from J, leaving 9 bases between them. This CDR3 contains 15 residues.

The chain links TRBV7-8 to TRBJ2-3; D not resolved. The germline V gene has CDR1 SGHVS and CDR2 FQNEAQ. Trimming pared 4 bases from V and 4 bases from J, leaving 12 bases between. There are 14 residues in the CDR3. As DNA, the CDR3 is TGTGCCAGCAGCTCAGAAAGGGCGGCAGATACGCAGTATTTT. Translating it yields CASSSERAADTQYF.

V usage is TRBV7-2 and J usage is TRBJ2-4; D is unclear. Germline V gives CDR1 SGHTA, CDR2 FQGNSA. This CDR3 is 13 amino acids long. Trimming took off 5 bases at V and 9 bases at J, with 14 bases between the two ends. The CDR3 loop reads CASSRYTEPIQYF. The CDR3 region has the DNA TGTGCCAGCAGCCGGTACACAGAACCCATTCAGTACTTC.

CDR3 nucleotides: TGCAGCGCTTCTTCCGGGAACGCCGAAGGAGGCTACACCTTC. Translated: CSASSGNAEGGYTF. The chain employs TRBV29-1 and TRBJ1-2, with D uncertain. V lost 7 bases and J lost 8, with 23 bases in between. The CDR3 covers 14 residues. The germline V gene has CDR1 SQVTM and CDR2 ANQGSEA.

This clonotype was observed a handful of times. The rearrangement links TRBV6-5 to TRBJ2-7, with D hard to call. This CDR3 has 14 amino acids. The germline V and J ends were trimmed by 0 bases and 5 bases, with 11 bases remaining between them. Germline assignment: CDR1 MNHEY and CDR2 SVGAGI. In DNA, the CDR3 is TGTGCCAGCAGTTACTCGTTACTCCGAAACGAGCAGTACTTC. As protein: CASSYSLLRNEQYF.

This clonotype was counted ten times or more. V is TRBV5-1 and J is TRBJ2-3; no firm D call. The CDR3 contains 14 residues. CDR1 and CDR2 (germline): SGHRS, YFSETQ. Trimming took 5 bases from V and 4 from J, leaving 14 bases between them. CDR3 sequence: CASRLLDRSDTQYF. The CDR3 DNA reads TGCGCCAGCAGACTTCTCGATCGTTCAGATACGCAGTATTTT.

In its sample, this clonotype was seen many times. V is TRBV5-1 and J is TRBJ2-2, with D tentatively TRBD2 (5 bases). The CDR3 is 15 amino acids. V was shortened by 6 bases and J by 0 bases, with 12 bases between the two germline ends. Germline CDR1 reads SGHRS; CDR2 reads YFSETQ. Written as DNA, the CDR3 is TGCGCCAGCACTGGCCGAGGGACGAACACCGGGGAGCTGTTTTTT. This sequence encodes CASTGRGTNTGELFF.

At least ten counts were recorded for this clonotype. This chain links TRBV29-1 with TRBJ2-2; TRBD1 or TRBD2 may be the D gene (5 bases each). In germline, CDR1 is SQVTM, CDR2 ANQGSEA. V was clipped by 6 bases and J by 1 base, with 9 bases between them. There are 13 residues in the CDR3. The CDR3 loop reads CSVGPKNTGELFF. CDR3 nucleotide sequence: TGCAGCGTGGGACCAAAGAACACCGGGGAGCTGTTTTTT.

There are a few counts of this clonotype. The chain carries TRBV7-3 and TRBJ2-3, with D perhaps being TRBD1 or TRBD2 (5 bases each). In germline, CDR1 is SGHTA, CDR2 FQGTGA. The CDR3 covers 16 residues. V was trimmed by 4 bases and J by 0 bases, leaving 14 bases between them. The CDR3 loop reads CASSSRDPSSTDTQYF. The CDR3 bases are TGTGCCAGCAGCTCAAGGGACCCCTCTAGCACAGATACGCAGTATTTT.

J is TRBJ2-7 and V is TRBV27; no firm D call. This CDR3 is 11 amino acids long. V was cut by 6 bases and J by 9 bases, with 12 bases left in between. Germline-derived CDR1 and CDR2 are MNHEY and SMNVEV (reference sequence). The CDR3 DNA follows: TGTGCCAGCAGGACGGTTGGTGCGCAGTACTTC. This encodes CASRTVGAQYF.

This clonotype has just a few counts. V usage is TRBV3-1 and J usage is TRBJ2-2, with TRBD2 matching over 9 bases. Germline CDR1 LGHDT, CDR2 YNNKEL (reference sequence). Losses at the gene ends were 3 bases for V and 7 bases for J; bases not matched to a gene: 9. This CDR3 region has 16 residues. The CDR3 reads CASSHHQRGVGGELFF. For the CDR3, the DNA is TGTGCCAGCAGCCACCACCAGCGGGGGGTCGGCGGGGAGCTGTTTTTT.

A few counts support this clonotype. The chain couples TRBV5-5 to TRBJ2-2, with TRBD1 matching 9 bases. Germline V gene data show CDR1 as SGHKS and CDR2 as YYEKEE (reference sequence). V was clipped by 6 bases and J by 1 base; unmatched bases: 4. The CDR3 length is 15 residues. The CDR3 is CASTPGQGNTGELFF. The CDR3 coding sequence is TGTGCCAGCACCCCGGGACAGGGGAACACCGGGGAGCTGTTTTTT.